A single sample is the source of the 24 T cell receptor beta chains below, sequenced in a study of blood T cell repertoires in COVID-19. Only in-frame clones appear in the TCRdb table, and some are missing; sequencing was by immunoSEQ multiplex PCR. Counted here are 80,000 to 100,000 clones, around 80% occurring once; the ten biggest clones make up approximately 9%. Sequencing used peripheral blood. The receptor source for this set is a man aged 45-60 years who had recovered from COVID-19.

The gene calls are TRBV18 and TRBJ1-4; 7 bases agree with TRBD1. Germline V gene sequence: CDR1 KGHSH, CDR2 LQKENI. The length of the CDR3 is 14 residues. V shed 4 bases and J 4 bases; nucleotides not matched to a gene: 3. The DNA for the CDR3 is TGTGCCAGCTCACAGGGGGCTCTTAATGAAAAACTGTTTTTT. This sequence encodes CASSQGALNEKLFF. The variable domain in full, completed from reference TRBV18 and TRBJ1-4, reads NAGVMQNPRHLVRRRGQEARLRCSPMKGHSHVYWYRQLPEEGLKFMVYLQKENIIDESGMPKERFSAEFPKEGPSILRIQQVVRGDSAAYFCASSQGALNEKLFFGSGTQLSVL.

The chain is built from TRBV28 and TRBJ2-5; unclear D gene. The germline gives CDR1 MDHEN, CDR2 SYDVKM. Trimming removed 6 bases at V and 3 bases at J, with 8 bases between. The CDR3 runs to 12 residues. CDR3 sequence reads: CASSLSKETQYF. The CDR3 DNA is TGTGCCAGCAGCCTATCAAAAGAGACCCAGTACTTC. The entire variable domain, with the rest obtained from reference TRBV28 and TRBJ2-5, is as follows: DVKVTQSSRYLVKRTGEKVFLECVQDMDHENMFWYRQDPGLGLRLIYFSYDVKMKEKGDIPEGYSVSREKKERFSLILESASTNQTSMYLCASSLSKETQYFGPGTRLLVL.

V usage is TRBV24-1 and J usage is TRBJ1-4; D gene ambiguous. Trimming took off 2 bases at V and 7 bases at J, with 16 bases between the two ends. This CDR3 has 16 residues. Germline CDR1 is KGHDR and CDR2 is SFDVKD. The CDR3 sequence: CATSDSYPDEGEKLFF. CDR3 coding DNA: TGTGCCACCAGTGATTCGTATCCGGACGAGGGTGAAAAACTGTTTTTT.

The chain carries TRBV19 and TRBJ1-1; the D is unclear. Deletions cut 4 bases from V and 5 bases from J, with 11 bases between. The CDR3 is 13 residues long. Per germline, CDR1 LNHDA and CDR2 SQIVND (reference sequence). Here the CDR3 reads CASSNTPRTEAFF. The CDR3 coding sequence is TGTGCCAGTAGTAATACGCCCCGGACTGAAGCTTTCTTT.

The chain has TRBV9 and TRBJ2-1; 8 bases align to TRBD1. V gave up 3 bases and J gave up 2 bases; unmatched junction bases: 4. The CDR3 covers 15 residues. Germline V gene sequence: CDR1 SGDLS, CDR2 YYNGEE. CDR3 in DNA: TGTGCCAGCAGCGCGGACAGGGCTCCCTACAATGAGCAGTTCTTC. The encoded protein is CASSADRAPYNEQFF.

In its sample, this clone was seen once. CDR3 DNA sequence: TGTGCCAGCAGTTACGGGGGACAGCCCTATGGCTACACCTTC. Translating it yields CASSYGGQPYGYTF. The chain recombines TRBV6-5 with TRBJ1-2, with 7 bases fitting TRBD1. The V gene end was trimmed by 2 bases and the J gene end by 4 bases; junction bases not matched to a gene: 4. The CDR3 runs to 14 residues. The germline V gene encodes CDR1 MNHEY and CDR2 SVGAGI.

V is TRBV5-1 and J is TRBJ2-6; 10 nucleotides agree with TRBD1. There are 17 residues in the CDR3. CDR1 is SGHRS, CDR2 YFSETQ, per germline. V trimming: 3 bases; J trimming: 2 bases; junction bases outside the gene matches: 5. The CDR3 reads CASSYGTGVTGANVLTF. For the CDR3, the DNA is TGCGCCAGCAGCTACGGGACAGGGGTAACTGGGGCCAACGTCCTGACTTTC.

Only one count was recorded for this clone. This chain links TRBV30 with TRBJ2-7, with D tentatively TRBD2 (5 bases). Germline V lookup: CDR1 GTSNPN, CDR2 SVGIG (reference sequence). The CDR3 is 13 residues long. Trimming removed 3 bases from V and 2 bases from J, with 11 bases in between. The CDR3 DNA is TGTGCCTGGAGGGAGGAGTGGCCCTACGAGCAGTACTTC. Its translation: CAWREEWPYEQYF.

This chain joins TRBV28 and TRBJ2-3, with D maybe TRBD2 (6 bases). CDR1 MDHEN and CDR2 SYDVKM come from the germline V gene. The CDR3 covers 15 residues. The V gene lost 2 bases and the J gene lost 5 bases, with 14 bases spanning the gap. The CDR3 reads CASSLKWRGIDTQYF. For the CDR3, the DNA is TGTGCCAGCAGTTTAAAGTGGAGGGGCATAGATACGCAGTATTTT.

The chain joins TRBV2 to TRBJ1-6, with D perhaps TRBD1 (5 bases). The CDR3 totals 16 residues. Between the trimmed V and J ends, which lost 3 bases and 5 bases, there was a span of 14 bases. Germline loops: CDR1 SNHLY, CDR2 FYNNEI. CDR3 loop: CASSDRLGGDNSPLHF. For the CDR3, the DNA is TGTGCCAGCAGTGACCGCCTCGGAGGGGATAATTCACCCCTCCACTTT.

The chain carries TRBV19 and TRBJ1-5; TRBD1 matches 7 bases. Germline V gene lookup returns CDR1 LNHDA and CDR2 SQIVND (reference sequence). The CDR3 sequence is 15 residues long. The V gene end was trimmed by 10 bases and the J gene end by 4 bases; junction bases not matched to a gene: 13. The CDR3, as DNA: TGTGCCACGGACCAGGGGGGCTTTGGGAATCAGCCCCAGCATTTT. It codes for CATDQGGFGNQPQHF.

V and J are TRBV19 and TRBJ2-3, with 10 bases that match TRBD2. With V trimmed by 3 bases and J by 7 bases, 10 bases remained unmatched. In germline, CDR1 is LNHDA, CDR2 SQIVND (reference sequence). The CDR3 covers 16 residues. Written as DNA, the CDR3 is TGTGCCAGTAGTATTGCTAGCGGGGGTACCTTTAATACGCAGTATTTT. Its translation: CASSIASGGTFNTQYF.

This chain uses TRBV11-2 with TRBJ1-1; no definite D call. The length of the CDR3 is 15 residues. CDR1 is SGHAT, CDR2 FQNNGV, per germline. Trimming removed 0 bases at V and 1 base at J, with 9 bases between. The CDR3 DNA is TGTGCCAGCAGCTTAGATCGCGGCGGGAACACTGAAGCTTTCTTT. It yields the protein CASSLDRGGNTEAFF.

The chain is built from TRBV18 and TRBJ2-7, with D hard to call. Trimming removed 5 bases at V and 6 bases at J, with 11 bases between. The CDR3 is 12 amino acids. Germline CDR1 and CDR2: KGHSH and LQKENI. CDR3 nucleotide sequence: TGTGCCAGCTCATCAACCTCCGGCGAGCAGTACTTC. It specifies CASSSTSGEQYF.

The chain couples TRBV10-1 to TRBJ1-2, with D possibly matching TRBD1 (5 bases). CDR1 WNHNN and CDR2 SYGVQD come from the germline V gene (reference sequence). The V end lost 9 bases, the J end lost 8 bases, and 16 bases lay between the germline ends. CDR3 length: 12 residues. The CDR3 loop reads CARIGVFQGYTF. The CDR3 nucleotides are TGCGCCAGGATAGGGGTGTTTCAGGGCTACACCTTC.

The V call is TRBV16, the J call TRBJ1-6; 10 bases map to TRBD1. CDR3 length equals 15 residues. V shed 0 bases, J shed 7 bases, and the junction held 0 bases outside the gene matches. The germline V gene has CDR1 KGHSY and CDR2 FQNENV. The CDR3 sequence: CASSQSGQGNSPLHF. DNA for the CDR3: TGTGCCAGCAGCCAATCGGGACAGGGGAATTCACCCCTCCACTTT. The entire variable domain, with the rest obtained from reference TRBV16 and TRBJ1-6, is as follows: GEEVAQTPKHLVRGEGQKAKLYCAPIKGHSYVFWYQQVLKNEFKFLISFQNENVFDETGMPKERFSAKCLPNSPCSLEIQATKLEDSAVYFCASSQSGQGNSPLHFGNGTRLTVT.

The chain carries TRBV10-3 and TRBJ2-3; D unclear. The germline V and J ends were trimmed by 7 bases and 5 bases, with 13 bases remaining between them. Germline CDR1 and CDR2: ENHRY and SYGVKD. The CDR3 is 13 residues long. CDR3 protein: CAITNIREDTQYF. CDR3 nucleotide sequence: TGTGCCATCACCAATATAAGAGAAGATACGCAGTATTTT.

CDR3 residues: CASRRQGSYGYTF. The CDR3 DNA is TGTGCCTCACGGCGGCAGGGATCCTATGGCTACACCTTC. The chain carries TRBV28 and TRBJ1-2, with D possibly TRBD1 on 5 matching bases. The CDR3 spans 13 residues. Trimming cost V 11 bases and J 4 bases, with 17 bases left between them. CDR1 MDHEN and CDR2 SYDVKM come from the germline V gene.

The J gene is TRBJ2-5, the V gene TRBV6-5; 7 bases align to TRBD1. The CDR3 spans 13 residues. The germline gives CDR1 MNHEY, CDR2 SVGAGI. The trim removed 8 bases at V and 5 bases at J, leaving 8 bases unmatched. This CDR3 is CASSKDRAETQYF. CDR3 DNA sequence: TGTGCCAGCTCTAAAGACAGGGCGGAGACCCAGTACTTC.

This chain joins TRBV11-3 and TRBJ1-1, with TRBD1 as a possible D gene (6 bases). Looked up from germline, CDR1 is SGHNT and CDR2 is YENEEA. Trimming took 1 base from V and 5 from J, leaving 14 bases between them. The CDR3 has 15 residues. This CDR3 reads CASSLGYRDSTEAFF. The CDR3 bases are TGTGCCAGCAGCTTAGGTTACAGGGATTCGACTGAAGCTTTCTTT.

The chain carries TRBV30 and TRBJ2-3; possible D gene TRBD2, 6 bases. The CDR3 extends over 13 amino acids. V was cut by 3 bases and J by 4 bases, with 11 bases left in between. Looked up from germline, CDR1 is GTSNPN and CDR2 is SVGIG (reference sequence). DNA of the CDR3: TGTGCCTGGAGCGCGGGGTTCGCAGATACGCAGTATTTT. Its translation is CAWSAGFADTQYF.

This clone has a handful of counts. The CDR3 DNA reads TGTGCCAGCTCACCACAATTAACCGGGGAGCTGTTTTTT. This encodes CASSPQLTGELFF. This rearrangement joins TRBV18 to TRBJ2-2; D is unclear. CDR1 is KGHSH and CDR2 is LQKENI in the germline V gene. The CDR3 has 13 amino acids. V shed 1 base and J shed 5 bases, with 5 bases lying between them.

In this sample, this clone turned up once. This chain connects TRBV7-6 to TRBJ2-7; 10 bases align to TRBD2. V gave up 5 bases and J gave up 6 bases; unmatched junction bases: 10. The CDR3 is 15 amino acids. Germline V gives CDR1 SGHVS, CDR2 FNYEAQ. The chain's CDR3 is CASSPGLAAVGEQYF. As DNA, the CDR3 is TGTGCCAGCAGCCCCGGACTAGCGGCAGTCGGCGAGCAGTACTTC. The whole variable domain, remainder taken from reference TRBV7-6 and TRBJ2-7, is GAGVSQSPRYKVTKRGQDVALRCDPISGHVSLYWYRQALGQGPEFLTYFNYEAQQDKSGLPNDRFSAERPEGSISTLTIQRTEQRDSAMYRCASSPGLAAVGEQYFGPGTRLTVT.

This sequence joins TRBV12-3 or TRBV12-4 and TRBJ1-2; possibly TRBD1 for D (6 bases). The ends were cut back, 2 bases at V and 5 bases at J, with 9 bases in the middle. The CDR3 totals 13 residues. In nucleotides, the CDR3 is TGTGCCAGCAGTTTAACAGGGATGTATGGCTACACCTTC. Protein sequence: CASSLTGMYGYTF.